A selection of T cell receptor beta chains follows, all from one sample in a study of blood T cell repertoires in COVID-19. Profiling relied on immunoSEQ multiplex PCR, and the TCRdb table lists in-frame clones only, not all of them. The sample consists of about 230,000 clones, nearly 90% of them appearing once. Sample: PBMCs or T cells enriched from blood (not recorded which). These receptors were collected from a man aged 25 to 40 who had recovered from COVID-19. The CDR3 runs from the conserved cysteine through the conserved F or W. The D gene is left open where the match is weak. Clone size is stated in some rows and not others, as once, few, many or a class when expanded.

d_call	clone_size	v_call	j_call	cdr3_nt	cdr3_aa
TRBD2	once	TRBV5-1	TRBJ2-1	TGCGCCAGCAGCCCCGGGGTAGCGGGAGTACGTGAGCAGTTCTTC	CASSPGVAGVREQFF
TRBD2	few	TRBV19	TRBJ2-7	TGTGCCAGTAGTTCTCTTCTAGCGGGATCCTACGAGCAGTACTTC	CASSSLLAGSYEQYF
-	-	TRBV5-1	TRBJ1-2	TGCGCCAGCAGCTTGGTAGAGAACGCTGGCTACACCTTC	CASSLVENAGYTF
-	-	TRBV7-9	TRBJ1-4	TGTGCCAGCAGCCGATGGGACAACACTAATGAAAAACTGTTTTTT	CASSRWDNTNEKLFF
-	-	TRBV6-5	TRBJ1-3	TGTGCCAGCAGTTTTAGTGTCCACTCTGGAAACACCATATATTTT	CASSFSVHSGNTIYF
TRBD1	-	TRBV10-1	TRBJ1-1	TGCGCCAGCAACAAGGGGACAGGACTTTTCTTT	CASNKGTGLFF
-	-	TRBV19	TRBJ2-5	TGTGCCAGTAGTAATTGGGCCTCCCCACTTGAAGAGACCCAGTACTTC	CASSNWASPLEETQYF
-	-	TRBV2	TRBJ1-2	TGTGCCAGCAGTGACGTCTATGGCTACACCTTC	CASSDVYGYTF
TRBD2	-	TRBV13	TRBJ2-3	TGTGCCAGCAGCTTACGGAGCGGGAGGGTCACAGATACGCAGTATTTT	CASSLRSGRVTDTQYF
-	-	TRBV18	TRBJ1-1	TGTGCCAGCTCACCGGGCACGACCGATAGGACTGAAGCTTTCTTT	CASSPGTTDRTEAFF
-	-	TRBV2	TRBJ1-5	TGTGCCAGCAGTGAAGCGCCAGATAATCAGCCCCAGCATTTT	CASSEAPDNQPQHF
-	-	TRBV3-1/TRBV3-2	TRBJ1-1	TGTGCCAGCAGCCAAACCAGGGGAGAGACTGAAGCTTTCTTT	CASSQTRGETEAFF
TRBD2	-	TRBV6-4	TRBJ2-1	TGTGCCAGCAGTGCTAGCGGGGGGGCTGGTGAGCAGTTCTTC	CASSASGGAGEQFF
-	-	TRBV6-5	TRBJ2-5	TGTGCCAGCAGATACCGGCTCGGGTTGGGGACCCAGTACTTC	CASRYRLGLGTQYF
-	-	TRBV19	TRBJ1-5	TGTGCCAGTAGTATCCTCTACAGGGTTAGCAATCAGCCCCAGCATTTT	CASSILYRVSNQPQHF
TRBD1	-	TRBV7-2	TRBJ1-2	TGTGCCAGCAGCTCGGACAGGGTCAATGGCTACACCTTC	CASSSDRVNGYTF
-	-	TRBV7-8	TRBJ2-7	TGTGCCAGCAGCTTACAGGTGGGGGGCTACGAGCAGTACTTC	CASSLQVGGYEQYF
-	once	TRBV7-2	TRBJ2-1	TGTGCCAGCGACCTCTACGGAGGGAGCAATGAGCAGTTCTTC	CASDLYGGSNEQFF
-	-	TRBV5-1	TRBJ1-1	TGCGCCAGCAGCTTGGAACCGGGGATCACTGAAGCTTTCTTT	CASSLEPGITEAFF
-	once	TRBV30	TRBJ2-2	TGTTCCACTTCGAACACCGGGGAGCTGTTTTTT	CSTSNTGELFF
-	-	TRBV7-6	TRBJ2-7	TGTGCCAGCAGCTTAGCAGGAGCGGAAAAGCAGTACTTC	CASSLAGAEKQYF
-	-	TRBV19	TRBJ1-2	TGTGCCAGTAGTCTACAGGGACAACTCTATGGCTACACCTTC	CASSLQGQLYGYTF
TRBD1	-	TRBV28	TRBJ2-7	TGTGCCAGCACCATCTCCTCAGGGGGCGGCTACGAGCAGTACTTC	CASTISSGGGYEQYF
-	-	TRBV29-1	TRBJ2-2	TGCAGCGTTGGACAGAACACCGGGGAGCTGTTTTTT	CSVGQNTGELFF
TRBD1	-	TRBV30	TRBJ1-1	TGTGCCTGGAGCAACAGGGGGATCGGTGCTTTCTTT	CAWSNRGIGAFF
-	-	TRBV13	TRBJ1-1	TGTGCCAGCAGCTTAGGGTGGGGAGGGAACACTGAAGCTTTCTTT	CASSLGWGGNTEAFF
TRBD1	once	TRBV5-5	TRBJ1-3	TGTGCCAGCAGCTCCTGGGGACAGTTGGGAAACACCATATATTTT	CASSSWGQLGNTIYF
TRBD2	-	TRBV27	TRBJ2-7	TGTGCCAGCAGTTTAAGGAGGCGGGGGAATCAATACGAGCAGTACTTC	CASSLRRRGNQYEQYF
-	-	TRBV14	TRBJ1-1	TGTGCCAGCAGCCAAGAAACAGGGGCTTTCTTT	CASSQETGAFF
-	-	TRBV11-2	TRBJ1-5	TGTGCCAGCAGCTTAGATCCCCTTAATCAGCCCCAGCATTTT	CASSLDPLNQPQHF
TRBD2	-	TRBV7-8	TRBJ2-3	TGTGCCAGCAGCCCGACTAGCGGGATTATCTATTTT	CASSPTSGIIYF
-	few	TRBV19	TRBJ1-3	TGTGCCAGTAGTACGGATCAGGGGTTGAGTGGAAACACCATATATTTT	CASSTDQGLSGNTIYF
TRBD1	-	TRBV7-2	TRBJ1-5	TGTGCCAGCAGCCAGAACAGGGGTAATCAGCCCCAGCATTTT	CASSQNRGNQPQHF
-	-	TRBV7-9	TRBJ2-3	TGTGCCAGCAGCTTAGGGGCCGGCGGCACAGATACGCAGTATTTT	CASSLGAGGTDTQYF
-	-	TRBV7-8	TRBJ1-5	TGTGCCACCCGACGGAGGGTCGGCAATCAGCCCCAGCATTTT	CATRRRVGNQPQHF
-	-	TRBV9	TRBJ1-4	TGTGCCAGCAGCGACAGGGCGTCGAGTGAAAAACTGTTTTTT	CASSDRASSEKLFF
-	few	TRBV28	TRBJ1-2	TGTGCCACCTTCGGCTGGGAGTTTGGAGGCTACACCTTC	CATFGWEFGGYTF
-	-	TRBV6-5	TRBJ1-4	TGTGCCAGCTCTGGACTGGGGGAAAAACTGTTTTTT	CASSGLGEKLFF
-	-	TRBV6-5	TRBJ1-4	TGTGCCAGCAGGGTTGCTGGGGGGAAGGAAAAACTGTTTTTT	CASRVAGGKEKLFF
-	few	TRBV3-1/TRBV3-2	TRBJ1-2	TGTGCCAGCAGCGAAGGGGCAGGGGCGGGCGGCTACACCTTC	CASSEGAGAGGYTF